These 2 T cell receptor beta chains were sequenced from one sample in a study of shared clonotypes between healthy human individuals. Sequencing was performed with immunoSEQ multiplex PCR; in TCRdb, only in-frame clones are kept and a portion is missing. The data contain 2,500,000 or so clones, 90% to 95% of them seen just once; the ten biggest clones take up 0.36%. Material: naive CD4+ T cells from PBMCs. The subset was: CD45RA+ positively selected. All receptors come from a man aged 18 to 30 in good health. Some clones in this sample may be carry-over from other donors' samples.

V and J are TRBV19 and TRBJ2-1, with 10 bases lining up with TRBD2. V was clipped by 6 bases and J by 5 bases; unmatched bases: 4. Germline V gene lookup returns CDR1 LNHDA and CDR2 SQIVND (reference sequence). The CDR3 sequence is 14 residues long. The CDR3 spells CASRLLAGNNEQFF. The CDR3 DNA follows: TGTGCCAGTAGGCTACTAGCGGGGAACAATGAGCAGTTCTTC.

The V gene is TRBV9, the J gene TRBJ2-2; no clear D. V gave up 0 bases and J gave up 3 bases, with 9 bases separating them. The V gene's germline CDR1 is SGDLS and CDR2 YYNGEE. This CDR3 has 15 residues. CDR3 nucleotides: TGTGCCAGCAGCGTAGCCCCGCGATACACCGGGGAGCTGTTTTTT. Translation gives CASSVAPRYTGELFF.